These 28 T cell receptor beta chains were sequenced from one sample in a study of cytomegalovirus exposure and HLA in healthy donors. Primers included in the PCR were 60 Vbeta and 13 Jbeta primers. TCRdb's copy holds only in-frame clones and misses some; the assay was immunoSEQ multiplex PCR. The data show under 130,000 clones, approximately 79% seen once. What was sequenced was PBMCs. Receptors were obtained from a middle-aged woman in good health and CMV-seronegative.

The V and J genes are TRBV5-6 and TRBJ1-5; D might be TRBD1 (5 bases). The CDR3 has 13 amino acids. Trimming left V 4 bases short and J 6 bases short, with 11 bases between. Germline V gene lookup returns CDR1 SGHDT and CDR2 YYEEEE. The CDR3 reads CASSRWQGQPQHF. DNA for the CDR3: TGTGCCAGCAGCCGGTGGCAGGGTCAGCCCCAGCATTTT.

This chain uses TRBV27 with TRBJ2-6, with TRBD1 matching 9 bases. CDR1 is MNHEY, CDR2 SMNVEV, per germline (reference sequence). The CDR3 loop spans 15 amino acids. The J segment lost 4 bases and the V segment lost 5 bases, leaving 3 bases of the junction unmatched. For the CDR3, the DNA is TGTGCCAGCAGTCGGACAGGGGCCGGGGCCAACGTCCTGACTTTC. Amino acid sequence: CASSRTGAGANVLTF.

Note on this clone: Other DNA variants within this sample encode the same CDR3. The chain employs TRBV18 and TRBJ1-2, with TRBD1 matching 8 bases. The trim removed 2 bases at V and 5 bases at J, leaving 1 base unmatched. The CDR3 spans 13 residues. The germline V gene encodes CDR1 KGHSH and CDR2 LQKENI. CDR3 sequence: CASSPGQGYGYTF. The CDR3 coding sequence is TGTGCCAGCTCACCAGGACAGGGTTATGGCTACACCTTC.

This clone was found once. This rearrangement joins TRBV5-1 to TRBJ1-4; TRBD1 aligns across 7 bases. The length of the CDR3 is 14 residues. Germline CDR1 is SGHRS and CDR2 is YFSETQ. V shed 7 bases and J 7 bases; nucleotides not matched to a gene: 10. CDR3 loop: CASRTGLGGEKLFF. CDR3 sequence (DNA): TGCGCCAGCCGGACAGGATTAGGGGGTGAAAAACTGTTTTTT.

This chain connects TRBV4-1 to TRBJ2-6; 8 bases are a match to TRBD1. Trimming at V came to 3 bases and at J to 4 bases, leaving 8 bases not matched to a gene. CDR3 size: 17 residues. The V gene's germline CDR1 is MGHRA and CDR2 YSYEKL. CDR3: CASSHHDRGTGANVLTF. DNA for the CDR3: TGCGCCAGCAGCCACCACGACAGGGGTACAGGGGCCAACGTCCTGACTTTC.

This chain joins TRBV5-4 and TRBJ2-5, with D tentatively TRBD2 (5 bases). Trimming removed 4 bases from V and 3 bases from J, with 10 bases in between. The germline gives CDR1 SGHNT, CDR2 YYREEE (reference sequence). This CDR3 region has 13 residues. CDR3 loop: CASSRAGEETQYF. In DNA, the CDR3 is TGTGCCAGCAGCCGCGCCGGGGAAGAGACCCAGTACTTC.

The rearrangement joins TRBV6-5 to TRBJ2-1, with TRBD2 matching 13 bases. J was trimmed by 7 bases and V by 5 bases; bases with no gene match: 5. This CDR3 contains 15 residues. In germline, CDR1 is MNHEY, CDR2 SVGAGI. CDR3 nucleotide sequence: TGTGCCAGCAGTCCGCCGGGACTAGCGGGAAATGAGCAGTTCTTC. Protein: CASSPPGLAGNEQFF.

This chain connects TRBV15 to TRBJ2-3; D possibly corresponds to TRBD1 (5 bases). Germline CDR1 is LNHNV and CDR2 is YYDKDF (reference sequence). The CDR3 contains 19 residues. V was trimmed by 3 bases and J by 2 bases, leaving 24 bases between them. The chain's CDR3 is CATSSPQESAALNTDTQYF. CDR3 nucleotide sequence: TGTGCCACCAGCAGCCCACAGGAATCAGCTGCTCTTAACACAGATACGCAGTATTTT.

CDR3: CASSRRGRASGTLINEQFF. CDR3 DNA sequence: TGTGCCAGCAGCCGCAGGGGGCGGGCTAGCGGGACCTTGATTAATGAGCAGTTCTTC. V usage is TRBV7-2 and J usage is TRBJ2-1, with a possible D match to TRBD2 (9 bases). V was cut by 5 bases and J by 7 bases, with 30 bases left in between. There are 19 residues in the CDR3. Germline V gives CDR1 SGHTA, CDR2 FQGNSA.

The chain links TRBV5-1 to TRBJ1-2; 8 nucleotides match TRBD1. CDR1 and CDR2 from the germline V gene are SGHRS and YFSETQ. CDR3 length: 14 amino acids. The ends lost 2 bases at V and 6 bases at J; junction bases unmatched: 6. The CDR3 DNA reads as TGCGCCAGCAGCTTCCCGACAGGGGCGGATGGCTACACCTTC. This codes for CASSFPTGADGYTF.

CDR3 sequence reads: CASFRRDRATDTQYF. The CDR3 region has the DNA TGTGCCAGCTTTCGCCGGGACAGGGCCACAGATACGCAGTATTTT. The chain uses TRBV18 and TRBJ2-3; 9 nucleotides line up with TRBD1. The V gene end was trimmed by 7 bases and the J gene end by 2 bases; junction bases not matched to a gene: 7. The germline V gene has CDR1 KGHSH and CDR2 LQKENI. The CDR3 runs 15 residues.

This clone was detected only a few times. The rearrangement joins TRBV2 to TRBJ2-7, with D possibly TRBD1 on 5 matching bases. V lost 8 bases and J 0 bases, leaving 11 bases between the germline ends. Looked up from germline, CDR1 is SNHLY and CDR2 is FYNNEI. The CDR3 contains 13 residues. For the CDR3, the DNA is TGTGCCAGCTCCAACAGGTACTCCTACGAGCAGTACTTC. Its protein is CASSNRYSYEQYF.

This chain connects TRBV19 to TRBJ2-1; 8 bases agree with TRBD1. CDR1 is LNHDA and CDR2 is SQIVND in the germline V gene (reference sequence). This CDR3 is built from 15 residues. V lost 2 bases to trimming and J lost 7 bases; unmatched junction nucleotides: 7. This CDR3 is CASSITTQGENEQFF. In DNA form, the CDR3 reads TGTGCCAGTAGTATAACAACACAGGGGGAGAATGAGCAGTTCTTC. The whole variable domain, remainder taken from reference TRBV19 and TRBJ2-1, is DGGITQSPKYLFRKEGQNVTLSCEQNLNHDAMYWYRQDPGQGLRLIYYSQIVNDFQKGDIAEGYSVSREKKESFPLTVTSAQKNPTAFYLCASSITTQGENEQFFGPGTRLTVL.

V is TRBV27 and J is TRBJ2-5; 13 bases agree with TRBD2. The CDR3 runs 15 residues. The V gene's germline CDR1 is MNHEY and CDR2 SMNVEV (reference sequence). V was pared by 5 bases and J by 5 bases, with 5 bases of the junction left unmatched. CDR3 loop: CASSRLAGGGETQYF. The DNA of the CDR3 is TGTGCCAGCAGTAGACTAGCGGGAGGTGGGGAGACCCAGTACTTC.

On this clone: The junction does not match germline at one end; this may be a read error. The chain has TRBV19 and TRBJ2-1, with TRBD1 as a possible D gene (5 bases). CDR3 size: 15 residues. Germline loops: CDR1 LNHDA, CDR2 SQIVND (reference sequence). CDR3 sequence (DNA): TGTGCCAGTAGTATCCGTACAGGCTCCTACAATGAGCAGCTCTTC. Encoded protein: CASSIRTGSYNEQLF.

This clone showed up just a few times. J is TRBJ1-1 and V is TRBV9, with a possible D match to TRBD1 (6 bases). V lost 0 bases and J lost 1, with 13 bases in between. Germline V gene data show CDR1 as SGDLS and CDR2 as YYNGEE. This CDR3 region has 16 residues. The CDR3 nucleotides are TGTGCCAGCAGCGTAGGGTGGGAGGGGGGGAACACTGAAGCTTTCTTT. Translation: CASSVGWEGGNTEAFF.

This clone was seen once. The chain combines TRBV28 with TRBJ2-5, with 7 bases fitting TRBD1. J gave up 1 base and V 4 bases, and 9 bases lay outside the gene matches. The CDR3 loop spans 16 amino acids. Germline CDR1 is MDHEN and CDR2 is SYDVKM. The CDR3 nucleotides are TGTGCCAGCAGTTCCCTCCGGACAGGCCTCCAAGAGACCCAGTACTTC. As protein: CASSSLRTGLQETQYF. The full variable domain, completed using reference TRBV28 and TRBJ2-5, is DVKVTQSSRYLVKRTGEKVFLECVQDMDHENMFWYRQDPGLGLRLIYFSYDVKMKEKGDIPEGYSVSREKKERFSLILESASTNQTSMYLCASSSLRTGLQETQYFGPGTRLLVL.

The chain is built from TRBV6-1 and TRBJ2-1, with 10 bases aligning to TRBD2. V lost 4 bases to trimming and J lost 7 bases; unmatched junction nucleotides: 10. This CDR3 comprises 16 residues. Germline CDR1 reads MNHNS; CDR2 reads SASEGT. The CDR3 DNA sequence: TGTGCCAGCAGTGGACCTAGCGGGAGAATGGTAAATGAGCAGTTCTTC. Translation: CASSGPSGRMVNEQFF.

With respect to this clone: The same CDR3 can be traced to other DNA sequences in this sample. The rearrangement uses TRBV21-1 and TRBJ2-5; TRBD2 is the table's D call, not checked against the DNA. TRBV21-1 is designated a pseudogene. This CDR3 comprises 14 residues. The CDR3 spells CASSPWGDQETQYF. CDR3 DNA sequence: TGTGCCAGCAGCCCTTGGGGGGACCAAGAGACCCAGTACTTC.

The gene calls are TRBV14 and TRBJ1-4, with D possibly TRBD1 on 6 matching bases. The CDR3 has 15 residues. V was clipped by 2 bases and J by 8 bases, with 15 bases between them. Germline V gene data show CDR1 as SGHDN and CDR2 as FVKESK. The CDR3 nucleotides read TGTGCCAGCAGCCAATCTCACAGGGCAAACGAAAAACTGTTTTTT. Its translation is CASSQSHRANEKLFF.

This clone has just one count. The chain employs TRBV11-2 and TRBJ2-7, with TRBD1 as a possible D gene (5 bases). The CDR3 runs 12 residues. Germline-derived CDR1 and CDR2 are SGHAT and FQNNGV. The V end lost 3 bases, the J end lost 5 bases, and 8 bases lay between the germline ends. CDR3 coding DNA: TGTGCCAGCAGCTTGGTCAGGGACGAGCAGTACTTC. Amino acid sequence: CASSLVRDEQYF.

The chain carries TRBV28 and TRBJ1-1; D possibly corresponds to TRBD1 (6 bases). V was clipped by 7 bases and J by 4 bases, with 19 bases between them. CDR3 length: 15 amino acids. Per germline, CDR1 MDHEN and CDR2 SYDVKM. CDR3 protein: CASNPGGRGSTEAFF. For the CDR3, the DNA is TGTGCCAGCAACCCTGGGGGCCGGGGTAGCACTGAAGCTTTCTTT.

This sequence joins TRBV5-1 and TRBJ1-6, with a weak D call TRBD1 (6 bases). Looked up from germline, CDR1 is SGHRS and CDR2 is YFSETQ. The CDR3 spans 16 residues. Trimming pared 4 bases from V and 6 bases from J, leaving 17 bases between. This CDR3 reads CASSPIQGSLNSPLHF. CDR3 DNA: TGCGCCAGCAGCCCTATACAGGGTTCACTTAATTCACCCCTCCACTTT.

This clone was detected once. The chain combines TRBV28 with TRBJ2-7; D is possibly TRBD1 (5 bases). With 6 bases removed from V and 3 bases from J, the gap between germline ends came to 12 bases. CDR3 length: 13 residues. Germline CDR1 and CDR2: MDHEN and SYDVKM. The CDR3 DNA reads as TGTGCCAGCAGAGGGGCCTACCTCTACGAGCAGTACTTC. The encoded protein is CASRGAYLYEQYF.

This clone was seen once. The chain combines TRBV18 with TRBJ1-1; D call uncertain. CDR1 is KGHSH, CDR2 LQKENI, per germline. V was pared by 6 bases and J by 1 base, with 15 bases between. The CDR3 has 15 residues. The CDR3 sequence: CASSRERFENTEAFF. The CDR3 region has the DNA TGTGCCAGCTCTCGGGAACGTTTTGAGAACACTGAAGCTTTCTTT.

This clone was seen a single time. V and J are TRBV6-1 and TRBJ2-6; 7 bases align to TRBD1. Per the germline V gene, CDR1 is MNHNS and CDR2 is SASEGT. This CDR3 contains 16 residues. V was pared by 2 bases and J by 0 bases, with 1 base of the junction left unmatched. The CDR3 sequence: CASSERGLSGANVLTF. The CDR3 bases are TGTGCCAGCAGTGAAAGGGGGCTCTCTGGGGCCAACGTCCTGACTTTC.

The J gene is TRBJ1-2, the V gene TRBV28; 8 bases line up with TRBD1. Germline values: CDR1 MDHEN, CDR2 SYDVKM. Trimming took 5 bases from V and 8 from J; bases not matched to a gene: 4. CDR3 size: 12 residues. The CDR3 DNA is TGTGCCAGCAGTATGGACAGGGTAGGCTACACCTTC. Its translation is CASSMDRVGYTF.

The CDR3 reads CASSLTGAGGGSPLHF. Written as DNA, the CDR3 is TGTGCCAGCAGCTTGACAGGCGCCGGCGGAGGTTCACCCCTCCACTTT. V and J are TRBV7-9 and TRBJ1-6, with D maybe TRBD1 (6 bases). V lost 3 bases to trimming and J lost 9 bases, with 18 bases between them. CDR3 length: 16 residues. The germline V gene encodes CDR1 SEHNR and CDR2 FQNEAQ (reference sequence).